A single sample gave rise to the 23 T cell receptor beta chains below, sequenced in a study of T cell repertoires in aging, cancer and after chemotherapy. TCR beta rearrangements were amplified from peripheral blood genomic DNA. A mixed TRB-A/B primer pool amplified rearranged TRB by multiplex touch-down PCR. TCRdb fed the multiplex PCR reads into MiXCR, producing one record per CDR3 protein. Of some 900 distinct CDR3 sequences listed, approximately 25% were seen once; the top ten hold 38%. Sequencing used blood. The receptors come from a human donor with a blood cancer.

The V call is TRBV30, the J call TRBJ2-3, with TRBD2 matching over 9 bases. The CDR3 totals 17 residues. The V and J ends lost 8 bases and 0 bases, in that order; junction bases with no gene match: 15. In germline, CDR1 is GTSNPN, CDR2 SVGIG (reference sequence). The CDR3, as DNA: TGTGCCAGCAGCCAAGGATCTAGCGGGGCTAGCACAGATACGCAGTATTTT. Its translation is CASSQGSSGASTDTQYF.

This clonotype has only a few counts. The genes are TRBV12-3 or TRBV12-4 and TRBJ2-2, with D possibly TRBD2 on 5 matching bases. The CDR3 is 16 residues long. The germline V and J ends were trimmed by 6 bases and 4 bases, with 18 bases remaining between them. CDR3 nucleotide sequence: TGTGCCAGCAGCTCAACCGGACTCGGGCCCACCGGGGAGCTGTTTTTT. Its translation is CASSSTGLGPTGELFF.

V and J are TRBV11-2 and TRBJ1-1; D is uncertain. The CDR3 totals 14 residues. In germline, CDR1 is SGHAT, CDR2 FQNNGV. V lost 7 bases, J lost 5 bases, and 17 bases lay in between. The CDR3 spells CASKPTSPGTEAFF. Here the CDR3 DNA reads TGTGCCAGCAAACCTACCTCCCCGGGGACTGAAGCTTTCTTT. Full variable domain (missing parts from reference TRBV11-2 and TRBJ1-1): EAGVAQSPRYKIIEKRQSVAFWCNPISGHATLYWYQQILGQGPKLLIQFQNNGVVDDSQLPKDRFSAERLKGVDSTLKIQPAKLEDSAVYLCASKPTSPGTEAFFGQGTRLTVV.

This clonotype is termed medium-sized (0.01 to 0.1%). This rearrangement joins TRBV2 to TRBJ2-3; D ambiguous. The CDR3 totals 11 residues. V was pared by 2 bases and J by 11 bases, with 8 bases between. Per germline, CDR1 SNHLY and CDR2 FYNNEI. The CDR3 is CASSEFPRQYF. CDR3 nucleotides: TGTGCCAGCAGTGAATTTCCTCGGCAGTATTTT.

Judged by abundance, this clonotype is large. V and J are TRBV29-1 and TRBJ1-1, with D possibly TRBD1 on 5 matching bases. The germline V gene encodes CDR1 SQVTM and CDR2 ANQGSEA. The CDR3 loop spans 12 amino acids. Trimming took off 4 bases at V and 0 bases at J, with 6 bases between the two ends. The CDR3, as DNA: TGCAGCGTTGCACAGGTGAACACTGAAGCTTTCTTT. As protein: CSVAQVNTEAFF. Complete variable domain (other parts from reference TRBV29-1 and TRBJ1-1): SAVISQKPSRDICQRGTSLTIQCQVDSQVTMMFWYRQQPGQSLTLIATANQGSEATYESGFVIDKFPISRPNLTFSTLTVSNMSPEDSSIYLCSVAQVNTEAFFGQGTRLTVV.

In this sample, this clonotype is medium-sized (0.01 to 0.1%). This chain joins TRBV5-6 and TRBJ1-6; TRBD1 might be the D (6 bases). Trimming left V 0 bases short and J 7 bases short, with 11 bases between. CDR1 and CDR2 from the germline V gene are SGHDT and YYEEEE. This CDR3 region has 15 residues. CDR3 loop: CASSLEGGRNSPLHF. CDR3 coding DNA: TGTGCCAGCAGCTTGGAAGGGGGTCGGAATTCACCCCTCCACTTT.

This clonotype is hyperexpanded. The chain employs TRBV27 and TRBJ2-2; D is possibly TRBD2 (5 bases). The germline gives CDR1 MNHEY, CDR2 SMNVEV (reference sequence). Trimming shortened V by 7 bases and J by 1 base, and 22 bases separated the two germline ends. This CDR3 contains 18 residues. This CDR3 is CASTHIPNLSGNTGELFF. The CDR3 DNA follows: TGTGCCAGCACCCACATCCCCAACCTGAGCGGGAACACCGGGGAGCTGTTTTTT.

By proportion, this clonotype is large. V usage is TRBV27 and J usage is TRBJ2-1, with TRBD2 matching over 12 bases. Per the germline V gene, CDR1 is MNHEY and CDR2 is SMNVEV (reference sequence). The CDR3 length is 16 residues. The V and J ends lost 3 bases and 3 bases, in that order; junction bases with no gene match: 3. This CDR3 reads CASSFGLAGYYNEQFF. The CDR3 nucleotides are TGTGCCAGCAGTTTCGGACTAGCGGGGTACTACAATGAGCAGTTCTTC.

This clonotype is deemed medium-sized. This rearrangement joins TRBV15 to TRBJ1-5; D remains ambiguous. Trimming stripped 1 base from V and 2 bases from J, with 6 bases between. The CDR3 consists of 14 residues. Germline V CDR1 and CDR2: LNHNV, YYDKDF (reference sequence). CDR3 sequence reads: CATSRGTGNQPQHF. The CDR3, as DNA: TGTGCCACCAGCAGAGGGACCGGCAATCAGCCCCAGCATTTT.

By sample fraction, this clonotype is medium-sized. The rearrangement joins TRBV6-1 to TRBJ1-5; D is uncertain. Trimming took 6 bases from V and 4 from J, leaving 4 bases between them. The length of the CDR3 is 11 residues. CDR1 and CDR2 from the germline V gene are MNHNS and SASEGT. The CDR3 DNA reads TGTGCCAGCAGCATGAATCAGCCCCAGCATTTT. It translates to CASSMNQPQHF.

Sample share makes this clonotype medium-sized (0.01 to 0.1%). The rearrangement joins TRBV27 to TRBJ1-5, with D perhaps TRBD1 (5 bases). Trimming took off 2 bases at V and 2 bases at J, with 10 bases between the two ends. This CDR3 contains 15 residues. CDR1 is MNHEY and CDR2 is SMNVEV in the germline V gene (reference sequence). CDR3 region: CASSLQGSGNQPQHF. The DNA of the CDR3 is TGTGCCAGCAGTTTACAGGGATCGGGCAATCAGCCCCAGCATTTT.

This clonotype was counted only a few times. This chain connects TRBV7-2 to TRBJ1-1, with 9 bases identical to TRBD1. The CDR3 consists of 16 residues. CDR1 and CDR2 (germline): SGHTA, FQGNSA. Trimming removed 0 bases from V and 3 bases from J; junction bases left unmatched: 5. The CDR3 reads CASSLAPGQGDTEAFF. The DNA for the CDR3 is TGTGCCAGCAGCTTAGCCCCGGGACAGGGTGACACTGAAGCTTTCTTT.

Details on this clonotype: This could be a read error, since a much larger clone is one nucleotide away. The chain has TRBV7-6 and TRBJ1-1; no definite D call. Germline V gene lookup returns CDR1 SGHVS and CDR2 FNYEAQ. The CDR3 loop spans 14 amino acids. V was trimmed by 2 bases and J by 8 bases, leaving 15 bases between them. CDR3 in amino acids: CASSLYSSLREAFF. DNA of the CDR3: TGTGCCAGCAGCTTATATTCCTCTTTGAGGGAAGCTTTCTTT.

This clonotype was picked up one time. CDR3 loop: CASSRGTSGTDTQYF. Written as DNA, the CDR3 is TGTGCCAGTAGTAGGGGGACTAGCGGCACAGATACGCAGTATTTT. The genes are TRBV19 and TRBJ2-3, with TRBD2 matching 10 bases. Germline loops: CDR1 LNHDA, CDR2 SQIVND (reference sequence). V lost 4 bases to trimming and J lost 1 base; unmatched junction nucleotides: 2. The CDR3 sequence is 15 residues long.

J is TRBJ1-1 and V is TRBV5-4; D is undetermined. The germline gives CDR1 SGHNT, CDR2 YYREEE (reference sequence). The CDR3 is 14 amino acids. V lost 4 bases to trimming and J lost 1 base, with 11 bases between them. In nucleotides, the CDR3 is TGTGCCAGCAGCCGCGGGATATGGAACACTGAAGCTTTCTTT. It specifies CASSRGIWNTEAFF.

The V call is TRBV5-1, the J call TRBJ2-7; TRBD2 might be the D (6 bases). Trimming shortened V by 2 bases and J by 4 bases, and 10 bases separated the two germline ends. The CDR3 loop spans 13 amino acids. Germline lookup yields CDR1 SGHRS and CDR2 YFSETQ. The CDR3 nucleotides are TGCGCCAGCAGCTTAACTGGAGGGTACGAGCAGTACTTC. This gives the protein CASSLTGGYEQYF.

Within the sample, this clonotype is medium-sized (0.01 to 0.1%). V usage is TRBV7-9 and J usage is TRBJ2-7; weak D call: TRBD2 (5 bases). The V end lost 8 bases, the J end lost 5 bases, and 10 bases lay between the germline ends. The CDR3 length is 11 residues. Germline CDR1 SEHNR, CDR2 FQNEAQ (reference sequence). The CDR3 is CASGSGNEQYF. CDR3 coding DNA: TGTGCCAGCGGATCGGGAAACGAGCAGTACTTC.

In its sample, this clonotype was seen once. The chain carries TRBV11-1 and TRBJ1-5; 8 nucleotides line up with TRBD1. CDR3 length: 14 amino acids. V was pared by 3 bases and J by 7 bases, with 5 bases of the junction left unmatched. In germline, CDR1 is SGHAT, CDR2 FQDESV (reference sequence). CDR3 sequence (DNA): TGTGCCAGCAGCTTGGGACAGGTGGGACAGCCCCAGCATTTT. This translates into CASSLGQVGQPQHF.

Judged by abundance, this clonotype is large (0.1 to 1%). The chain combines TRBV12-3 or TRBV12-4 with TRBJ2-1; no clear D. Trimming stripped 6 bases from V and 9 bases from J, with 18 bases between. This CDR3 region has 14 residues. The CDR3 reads CASRLPRSSSEQFF. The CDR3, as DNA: TGTGCCAGCAGACTGCCGAGGAGCTCCAGTGAGCAGTTCTTC.

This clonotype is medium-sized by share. The CDR3 region is CASGLGGFDTGELFF. The CDR3, as DNA: TGTGCCAGCGGGTTGGGAGGGTTTGACACCGGGGAGCTGTTTTTT. V is TRBV11-2 and J is TRBJ2-2; 7 bases fit TRBD2. CDR1 is SGHAT, CDR2 FQNNGV, per germline. There are 15 residues in the CDR3. Trimming cost V 8 bases and J 3 bases; bases outside gene matches: 9.

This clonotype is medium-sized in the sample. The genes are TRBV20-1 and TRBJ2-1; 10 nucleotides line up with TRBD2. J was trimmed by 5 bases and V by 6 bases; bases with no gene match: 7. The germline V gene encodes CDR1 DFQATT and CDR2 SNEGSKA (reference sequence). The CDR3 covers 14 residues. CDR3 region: CSARGLAGDNEQFF. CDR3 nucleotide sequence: TGCAGTGCCCGAGGGCTAGCGGGAGACAATGAGCAGTTCTTC.

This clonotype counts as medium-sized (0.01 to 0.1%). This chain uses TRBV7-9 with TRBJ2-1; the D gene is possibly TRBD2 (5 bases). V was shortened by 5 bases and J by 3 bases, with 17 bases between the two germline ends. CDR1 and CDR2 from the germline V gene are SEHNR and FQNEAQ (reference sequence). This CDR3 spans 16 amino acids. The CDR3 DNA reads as TGTGCCAGCAGCCCCCCTCAGAGCGGAGTCTACAATGAGCAGTTCTTC. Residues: CASSPPQSGVYNEQFF.

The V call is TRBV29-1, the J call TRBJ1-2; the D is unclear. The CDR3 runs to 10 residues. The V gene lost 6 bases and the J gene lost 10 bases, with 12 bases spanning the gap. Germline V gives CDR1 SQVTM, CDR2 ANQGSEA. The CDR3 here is CSVAGPPYTF. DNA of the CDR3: TGCAGCGTAGCCGGGCCCCCCTACACCTTC.